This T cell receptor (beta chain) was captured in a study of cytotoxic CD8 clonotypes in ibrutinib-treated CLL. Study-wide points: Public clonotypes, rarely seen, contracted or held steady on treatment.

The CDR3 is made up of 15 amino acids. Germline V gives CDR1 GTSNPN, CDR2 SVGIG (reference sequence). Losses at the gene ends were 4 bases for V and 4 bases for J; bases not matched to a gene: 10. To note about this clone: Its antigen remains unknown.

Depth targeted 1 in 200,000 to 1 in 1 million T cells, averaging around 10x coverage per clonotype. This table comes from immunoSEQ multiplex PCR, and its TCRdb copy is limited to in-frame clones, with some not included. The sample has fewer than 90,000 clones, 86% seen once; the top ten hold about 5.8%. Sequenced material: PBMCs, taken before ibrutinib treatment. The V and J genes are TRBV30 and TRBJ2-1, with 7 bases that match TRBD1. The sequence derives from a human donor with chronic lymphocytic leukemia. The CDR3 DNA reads TGTGCCTGGATCACCCCGGGACAGCATTACAATGAGCAGTTCTTC. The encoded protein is CAWITPGQHYNEQFF.